This T cell receptor beta chain was observed in a study of shared clonotypes between healthy human individuals. Background on the study: Aged 18 to 49, the donors were a couple of women and a few men.

General study findings and limits: Naive CD4 clonotypes overlapped across a few donors at approximately 5.5%.

The germline V and J ends were trimmed by 8 bases and 3 bases, with 5 bases remaining between them. This CDR3 spans 10 amino acids. Germline CDR1 is MNHEY and CDR2 is SMNVEV (reference sequence). Investigators divided CD4+ cells into CD45RA+ naive and CD45RA-negative memory subsets. Repertoires were generated with immunoSEQ multiplex PCR, while TCRdb's copy carries only in-frame clones and drops some. This table has under 650,000 clones, 90% to 97% appearing once. Concerning this clone itself: Its antigen is not known. Other DNA sequences in this sample translate to the same CDR3.

The chain is built from TRBV27 and TRBJ2-7; unclear D gene. The sequencing sample was made of naive CD4+ T cells sorted from blood. Subset indicated: CD45RA+ positively selected. This TCR derives from a woman in her thirties in good health. The CDR3, as DNA: TGTGCCAGCGGCTACTACGAGCAGTACTTC. Residues: CASGYYEQYF.